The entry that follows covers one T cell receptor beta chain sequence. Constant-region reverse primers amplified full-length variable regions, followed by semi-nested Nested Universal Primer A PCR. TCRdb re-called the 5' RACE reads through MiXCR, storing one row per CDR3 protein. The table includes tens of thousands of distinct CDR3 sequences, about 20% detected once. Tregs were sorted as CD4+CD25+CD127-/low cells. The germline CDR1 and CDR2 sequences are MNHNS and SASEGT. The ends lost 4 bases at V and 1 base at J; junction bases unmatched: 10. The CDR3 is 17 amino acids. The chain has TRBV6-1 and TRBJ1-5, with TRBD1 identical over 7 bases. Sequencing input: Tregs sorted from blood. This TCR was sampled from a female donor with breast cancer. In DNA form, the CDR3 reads TGTGCCAGCAGTGTCGTGACAGGGAGGGGCAGCAATCAGCCCCAGCATTTT. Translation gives CASSVVTGRGSNQPQHF.